This entry describes one T cell receptor beta chain. This entry belongs to a study of identical twins. The CDR3 is made up of 15 amino acids. V lost 0 bases to trimming and J lost 3 bases, with 8 bases between them. CDR1 and CDR2 (germline): SGHNT, YENEEA. A universal primer site came from template switching; cDNA carried unique molecular identifiers. A single record per CDR3 protein comes from TCRdb applying MiXCR to the 5' RACE reads. Among roughly 690,000 distinct CDR3 sequences listed, over 20% were seen once. The same sample was also used in a study of T cells expressing NK-cell markers. As that report states: Repertoire data for TCR beta were derived from sorted T cells (CD3+CD56+NKG2C+, CD3+CD56+NKG2C- and CD3+CD56-NKG2C+). There were four donors in whom these clonotypes also led the CD3+CD56-NKG2C+ fraction.

The TCR sequence derives from a woman younger than 35 in good health. Sequenced: PBMCs. The V and J genes are TRBV11-3 and TRBJ2-2; D is unresolved. The CDR3 sequence is CASSLEAGYTGELFF. CDR3 nucleotides: TGTGCCAGCAGCTTAGAAGCAGGCTACACCGGGGAGCTGTTTTTT.